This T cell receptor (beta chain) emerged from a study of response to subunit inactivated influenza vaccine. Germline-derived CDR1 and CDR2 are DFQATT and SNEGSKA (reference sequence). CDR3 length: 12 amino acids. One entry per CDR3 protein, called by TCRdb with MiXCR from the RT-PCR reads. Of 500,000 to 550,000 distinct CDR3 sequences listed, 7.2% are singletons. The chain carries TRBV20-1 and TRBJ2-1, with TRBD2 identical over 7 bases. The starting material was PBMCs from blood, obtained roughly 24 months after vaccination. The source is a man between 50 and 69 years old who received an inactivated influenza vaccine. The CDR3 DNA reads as TGCAGCAGCAGCGGGAACTACAATGAGCAGTTCTTC. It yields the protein CSSSGNYNEQFF.